This entry is about one T cell receptor (beta chain). Its antigen is undetermined. The data originate from a study of T cell responses to AZD1222 COVID-19 vaccine. Whole-study context: Samples with a second dose at about 4 or about 12 weeks were pooled together. Study-wide findings and caveats: Unmutated regions of variants are reportedly targeted by nearly half of spike-specific TCRs. Baseline seropositives among AZD1222 recipients totaled only 5 to 7. Along spike, vaccine-associated CD4 TCRs were found throughout, with dominance at 160-218 and 743-854.

This CDR3 spans 15 amino acids. V was clipped by 4 bases and J by 2 bases, with 15 bases between them. Germline-derived CDR1 and CDR2 are MDHEN and SYDVKM. The assay was immunoSEQ multiplex PCR, and TCRdb's table has in-frame clones only and misses some. The table lists about 190,000 clones, approximately 90% of them singletons. The material sequenced was peripheral blood, taken on day 0 of AZD1222 vaccination. This chain links TRBV28 with TRBJ2-7; no reliable D call. This sequence was found in an adult in good health. The CDR3 region has the DNA TGTGCCAGCAGTTCCGTGGGCGGAATACCCTACGAGCAGTACTTC. This translates into CASSSVGGIPYEQYF.